Shown below are 25 T cell receptor beta chains from a single sample sequenced in a study of T cell responses to AZD1222 COVID-19 vaccine. Repertoires were generated with immunoSEQ multiplex PCR, while TCRdb's copy carries only in-frame clones and drops some. The table shows more than 85,000 clones, with 88% occurring only once. Source: peripheral blood, taken on day 0 of AZD1222 vaccination. These receptors were taken from an adult in good health.

V and J are TRBV7-6 and TRBJ1-3, with D tentatively TRBD1 (5 bases). CDR3 length: 15 residues. Trimming cost V 7 bases and J 3 bases, with 16 bases left between them. Germline CDR1 is SGHVS and CDR2 is FNYEAQ. This CDR3 is CASKMGVGGGNTIYF. The CDR3 nucleotides read TGTGCCAGCAAGATGGGGGTCGGAGGTGGAAACACCATATATTTT.

The chain links TRBV7-8 to TRBJ1-2; no clear D gene. The CDR3 consists of 12 residues. Germline assignment: CDR1 SGHVS and CDR2 FQNEAQ. The V and J ends lost 5 bases and 4 bases respectively, with 8 bases between them. CDR3 region: CASSLIFYGYTF. The DNA of the CDR3 is TGTGCCAGCAGCCTAATCTTCTATGGCTACACCTTC.

The chain carries TRBV29-1 and TRBJ1-1; 7 nucleotides align to TRBD1. Trimming removed 4 bases from V and 0 bases from J; junction bases left unmatched: 5. Germline CDR1 SQVTM, CDR2 ANQGSEA. CDR3 length: 14 amino acids. CDR3 nucleotide sequence: TGCAGCGTTGGAGACAGGGTCGTGAACACTGAAGCTTTCTTT. Its translation: CSVGDRVVNTEAFF.

This clone occurred once. V usage is TRBV4-1 and J usage is TRBJ2-1; maybe TRBD1 (6 bases). This CDR3 has 15 residues. CDR1 is MGHRA, CDR2 YSYEKL, per germline. The V gene lost 2 bases and the J gene lost 6 bases, with 14 bases spanning the gap. The CDR3 region is CASSQRTVTANEQFF. The CDR3 DNA reads TGCGCCAGCAGCCAACGGACAGTTACCGCCAATGAGCAGTTCTTC.

The chain carries TRBV18 and TRBJ1-5, with D maybe TRBD1 (6 bases). CDR3 length: 14 amino acids. Deletions cut 4 bases from V and 2 bases from J, with 9 bases between. Germline loops: CDR1 KGHSH, CDR2 LQKENI. CDR3 in DNA: TGTGCCAGCTCACAGGGGGTGGGCAATCAGCCCCAGCATTTT. Protein product: CASSQGVGNQPQHF.

The rearrangement links TRBV6-5 to TRBJ1-6, with TRBD1 as a possible D gene (6 bases). The length of the CDR3 is 15 residues. V was clipped by 6 bases and J by 5 bases, with 14 bases between them. Germline assignment: CDR1 MNHEY and CDR2 SVGAGI. CDR3 protein: CASSRGRGHNSPLHF. Written as DNA, the CDR3 is TGTGCCAGCAGCCGGGGACGGGGGCATAATTCACCCCTCCACTTT.

This clone has a single count. The chain is built from TRBV15 and TRBJ1-5; possible D gene TRBD1, 6 bases. V was clipped by 4 bases and J by 1 base, with 14 bases between them. CDR1 and CDR2 from the germline V gene are LNHNV and YYDKDF (reference sequence). This CDR3 is 16 amino acids long. CDR3 DNA sequence: TGTGCCACCAGCAATGCGGGGGGCCGAAGCAATCAGCCCCAGCATTTT. Translation: CATSNAGGRSNQPQHF.

This clone occurred a few times. The CDR3 region is CASSKGSASSYEQYF. DNA for the CDR3: TGTGCCAGTAGTAAAGGCTCCGCGAGCTCCTACGAGCAGTACTTC. The chain recombines TRBV19 with TRBJ2-7; D is uncertain. CDR1 is LNHDA, CDR2 SQIVND, per germline (reference sequence). The CDR3 has 15 residues. Trimming shortened V by 4 bases and J by 0 bases, and 13 bases separated the two germline ends.

This chain uses TRBV12-3 or TRBV12-4 with TRBJ1-2; D ambiguous. The CDR3 length is 13 residues. Trimming took 6 bases from V and 6 from J, leaving 14 bases between them. In nucleotides, the CDR3 is TGTGCCAGCAGACACAGAGACTCGGATGGCTACACCTTC. Amino acids: CASRHRDSDGYTF.

The CDR3 sequence: CASGVADTQYF. The CDR3 region has the DNA TGTGCCAGCGGTGTGGCAGATACGCAGTATTTT. The chain joins TRBV2 to TRBJ2-3; no definite D call. CDR3 length: 11 amino acids. Trimming shortened V by 8 bases and J by 4 bases, and 7 bases separated the two germline ends. CDR1 is SNHLY and CDR2 is FYNNEI in the germline V gene.

This rearrangement joins TRBV6-5 to TRBJ1-6; 8 positions match TRBD1. Germline CDR1 and CDR2: MNHEY and SVGAGI. This CDR3 spans 15 amino acids. Trimming took 7 bases from V and 5 from J; bases not matched to a gene: 7. The CDR3: CASIWTGRHNSPLHF. CDR3 DNA sequence: TGTGCCAGCATATGGACAGGGAGGCATAATTCACCCCTCCACTTT.

This chain connects TRBV19 to TRBJ2-7; 15 nucleotides align to TRBD2. CDR1 and CDR2 (germline): LNHDA, SQIVND (reference sequence). The CDR3 extends over 18 amino acids. V shed 4 bases and J 3 bases; nucleotides not matched to a gene: 10. The CDR3 region is CASSSSGTSGGPFYEQYF. The CDR3 DNA sequence: TGTGCCAGTAGTAGTTCCGGGACTAGCGGGGGGCCGTTCTACGAGCAGTACTTC.

The V call is TRBV2, the J call TRBJ1-1; D is unclear. Trimming shortened V by 9 bases and J by 4 bases, and 15 bases separated the two germline ends. The CDR3 totals 13 residues. Germline CDR1 SNHLY, CDR2 FYNNEI. This CDR3 reads CASWRMTGTEAFF. The CDR3 DNA is TGTGCCAGTTGGAGGATGACCGGCACTGAAGCTTTCTTT. Using reference TRBV2 and TRBJ1-1 for the parts outside the CDR3, the full variable domain is EPEVTQTPSHQVTQMGQEVILRCVPISNHLYFYWYRQILGQKVEFLVSFYNNEISEKSEIFDDQFSVERPDGSNFTLKIRSTKLEDSAMYFCASWRMTGTEAFFGQGTRLTVV.

The chain carries TRBV15 and TRBJ2-1; D unclear. Germline V gene lookup returns CDR1 LNHNV and CDR2 YYDKDF (reference sequence). Between the trimmed V and J ends, which lost 3 bases and 7 bases, there was a span of 7 bases. There are 12 residues in the CDR3. The CDR3 is CATSSPINEQFF. The CDR3 nucleotides read TGTGCCACCAGCAGTCCTATTAATGAGCAGTTCTTC.

The gene calls are TRBV5-1 and TRBJ1-1; D unclear. The CDR3 covers 11 residues. The V and J ends lost 5 bases and 2 bases respectively, with 4 bases between them. The germline gives CDR1 SGHRS, CDR2 YFSETQ. The CDR3 DNA is TGCGCCAGCAGGGATAACACTGAAGCTTTCTTT. Amino acids: CASRDNTEAFF.

This clone is a singleton in its sample. Other DNA sequences of this sample code for an identical CDR3. The rearrangement links TRBV5-1 to TRBJ2-7; 8 bases match TRBD1. This CDR3 is built from 15 residues. Germline assignment: CDR1 SGHRS and CDR2 YFSETQ. The V and J ends lost 5 bases and 0 bases, in that order; junction bases with no gene match: 7. The DNA of the CDR3 is TGCGCCAGCAGTCCTAGACAGGGGACCTCCTACGAGCAGTACTTC. Amino acid sequence: CASSPRQGTSYEQYF.

The rearrangement joins TRBV19 to TRBJ2-2, with D possibly matching TRBD2 (6 bases). The CDR3 spans 14 residues. The V gene's germline CDR1 is LNHDA and CDR2 SQIVND (reference sequence). Trimming took 5 bases from V and 1 from J, leaving 8 bases between them. CDR3 sequence: CASSLGGNTGELFF. CDR3 DNA: TGTGCCAGTAGTCTCGGGGGGAACACCGGGGAGCTGTTTTTT.

CDR3 sequence: CASSSHRTGDSSYNEQFF. Written as DNA, the CDR3 is TGTGCCAGCAGCTCCCACCGTACAGGGGACAGCTCCTACAATGAGCAGTTCTTC. The rearrangement joins TRBV7-2 to TRBJ2-1; 7 positions match TRBD1. Germline lookup yields CDR1 SGHTA and CDR2 FQGNSA. The V gene end was trimmed by 4 bases and the J gene end by 0 bases; junction bases not matched to a gene: 12. The CDR3 is 18 amino acids.

V is TRBV3-1 (or the pseudogene TRBV3-2) and J is TRBJ1-5, with D possibly being TRBD1 (5 bases). The germline V and J ends were trimmed by 4 bases and 4 bases, with 17 bases remaining between them. CDR1 is LGHDT, CDR2 YNNKEL, per germline (reference sequence). CDR3 length: 16 residues. This CDR3 reads CASSLGAASGNQPQHF. The CDR3 nucleotides read TGTGCCAGCAGCCTTGGGGCTGCTTCTGGGAATCAGCCCCAGCATTTT.

This rearrangement joins TRBV19 to TRBJ2-7; 8 bases align to TRBD1. CDR1 LNHDA and CDR2 SQIVND come from the germline V gene (reference sequence). There are 15 residues in the CDR3. V trimming: 3 bases; J trimming: 5 bases; junction bases outside the gene matches: 9. CDR3 in amino acids: CASSMRLDRGNEQYF. The DNA for the CDR3 is TGTGCCAGTAGTATGAGACTAGACAGGGGCAACGAGCAGTACTTC.

In its sample, this clone was seen once. The chain recombines TRBV27 with TRBJ1-6; D may be TRBD1 (6 bases). This CDR3 contains 16 residues. Per the germline V gene, CDR1 is MNHEY and CDR2 is SMNVEV (reference sequence). Trimming removed 3 bases at V and 6 bases at J, with 15 bases between. CDR3 coding DNA: TGTGCCAGCAGTTTTCGTCAGGGGTATAGTAATTCACCCCTCCACTTT. It translates to CASSFRQGYSNSPLHF.

The chain is built from TRBV12-3 or TRBV12-4 and TRBJ1-2, with 8 bases matching TRBD1. The CDR3 runs to 12 residues. Losses at the gene ends were 3 bases for V and 6 bases for J; bases not matched to a gene: 0. This CDR3 reads CASSLTGDGYTF. Written as DNA, the CDR3 is TGTGCCAGCAGTTTGACAGGGGATGGCTACACCTTC.

The chain recombines TRBV7-6 with TRBJ2-7, with unresolved D. The V end lost 1 base, the J end lost 0 bases, and 7 bases lay between the germline ends. The CDR3 loop spans 14 amino acids. CDR1 SGHVS and CDR2 FNYEAQ come from the germline V gene. CDR3 region: CASSLGPSSYEQYF. DNA of the CDR3: TGTGCCAGCAGCTTAGGGCCTAGCTCCTACGAGCAGTACTTC.

The CDR3 coding sequence is TGTGCCAGCAGTATCGACAGGATCCTCGGCGGGGAGCTGTTTTTT. Its translation: CASSIDRILGGELFF. The V and J genes are TRBV6-2 or TRBV6-3 and TRBJ2-2; D may be TRBD1 (6 bases). The V end was cut by 5 bases, the J end by 7 bases, with 17 bases between. Germline values: CDR1 MNHEY, CDR2 SVGEGT. The CDR3 contains 15 residues.

The count of this clone is one. The chain is built from TRBV5-8 and TRBJ2-5; D may be TRBD1 (6 bases). Germline CDR1 reads SGHTS; CDR2 reads YDEGEE. Between the trimmed V and J ends, which lost 0 bases and 5 bases, there was a span of 11 bases. This CDR3 spans 14 amino acids. As DNA, the CDR3 is TGTGCCAGCAGCTTGGCGGGGCAGGGGGAGACCCAGTACTTC. Protein: CASSLAGQGETQYF.